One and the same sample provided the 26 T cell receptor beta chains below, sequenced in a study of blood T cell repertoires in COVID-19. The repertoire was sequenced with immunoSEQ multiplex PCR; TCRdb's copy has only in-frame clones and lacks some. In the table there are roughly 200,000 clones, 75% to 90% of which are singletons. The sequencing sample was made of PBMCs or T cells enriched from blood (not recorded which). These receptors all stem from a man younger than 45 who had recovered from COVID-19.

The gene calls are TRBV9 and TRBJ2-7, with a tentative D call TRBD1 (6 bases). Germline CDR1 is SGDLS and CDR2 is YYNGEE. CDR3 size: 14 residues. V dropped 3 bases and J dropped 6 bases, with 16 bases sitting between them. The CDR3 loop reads CASSAYQGLGEQYF. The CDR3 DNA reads TGTGCCAGCAGCGCGTACCAGGGGCTGGGCGAGCAGTACTTC.

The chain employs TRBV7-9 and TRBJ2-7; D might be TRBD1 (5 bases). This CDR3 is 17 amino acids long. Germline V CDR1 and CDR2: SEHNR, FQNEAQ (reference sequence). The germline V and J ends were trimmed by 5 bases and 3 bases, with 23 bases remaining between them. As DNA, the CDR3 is TGTGCCAGCAGCCTCAATGTGTTAACAGGCGTCAGCTACGAGCAGTACTTC. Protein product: CASSLNVLTGVSYEQYF.

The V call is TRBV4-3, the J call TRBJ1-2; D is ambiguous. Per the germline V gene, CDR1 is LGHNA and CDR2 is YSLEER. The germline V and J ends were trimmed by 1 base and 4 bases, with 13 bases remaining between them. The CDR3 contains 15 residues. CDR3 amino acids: CASSQVMLQTYGYTF. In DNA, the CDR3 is TGCGCCAGCAGCCAAGTCATGTTACAGACCTATGGCTACACCTTC.

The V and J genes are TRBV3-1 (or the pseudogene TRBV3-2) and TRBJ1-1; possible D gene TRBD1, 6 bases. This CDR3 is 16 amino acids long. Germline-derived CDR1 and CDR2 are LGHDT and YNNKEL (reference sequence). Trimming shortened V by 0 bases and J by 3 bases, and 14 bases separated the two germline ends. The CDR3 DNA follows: TGTGCCAGCAGCCAAGACAGGGGATCACGCCACACTGAAGCTTTCTTT. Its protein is CASSQDRGSRHTEAFF.

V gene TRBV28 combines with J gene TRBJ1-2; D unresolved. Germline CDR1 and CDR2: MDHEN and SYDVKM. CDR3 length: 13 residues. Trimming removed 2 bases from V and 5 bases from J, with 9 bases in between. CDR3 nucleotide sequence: TGTGCCAGCAGTTTAATCGGAGGGTATGGCTACACCTTC. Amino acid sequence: CASSLIGGYGYTF.

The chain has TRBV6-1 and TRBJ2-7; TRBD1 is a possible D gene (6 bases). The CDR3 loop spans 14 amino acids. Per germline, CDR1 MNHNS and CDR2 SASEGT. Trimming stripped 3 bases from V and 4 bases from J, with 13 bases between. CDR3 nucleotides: TGTGCCAGCAGTGACATTGGGGGCCCATACGAGCAGTACTTC. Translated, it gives CASSDIGGPYEQYF.

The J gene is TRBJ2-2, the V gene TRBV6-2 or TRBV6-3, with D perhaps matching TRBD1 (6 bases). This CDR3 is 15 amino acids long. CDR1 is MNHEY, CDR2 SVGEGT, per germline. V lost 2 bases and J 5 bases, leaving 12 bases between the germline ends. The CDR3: CASSYPGEWTGELFF. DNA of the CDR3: TGTGCCAGCAGTTACCCAGGGGAGTGGACCGGGGAGCTGTTTTTT.

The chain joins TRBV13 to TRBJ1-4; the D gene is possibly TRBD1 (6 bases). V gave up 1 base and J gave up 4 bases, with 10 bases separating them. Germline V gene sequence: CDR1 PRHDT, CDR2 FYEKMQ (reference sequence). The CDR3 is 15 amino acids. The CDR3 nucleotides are TGTGCCAGCAGCTTAGATCGACAGGTTAATGAAAAACTGTTTTTT. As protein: CASSLDRQVNEKLFF. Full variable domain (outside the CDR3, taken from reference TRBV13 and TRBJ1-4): AAGVIQSPRHLIKEKRETATLKCYPIPRHDTVYWYQQGPGQDPQFLISFYEKMQSDKGSIPDRFSAQQFSDYHSELNMSSLELGDSALYFCASSLDRQVNEKLFFGSGTQLSVL.

The CDR3: CASSLEYGQGYGYTF. In nucleotides, the CDR3 is TGTGCCAGCAGCTTAGAGTATGGACAGGGCTATGGCTACACCTTC. The gene calls are TRBV11-2 and TRBJ1-2, with TRBD1 identical over 8 bases. The CDR3 extends over 15 amino acids. Trimming at V came to 0 bases and at J to 4 bases, leaving 4 bases not matched to a gene. The germline gives CDR1 SGHAT, CDR2 FQNNGV.

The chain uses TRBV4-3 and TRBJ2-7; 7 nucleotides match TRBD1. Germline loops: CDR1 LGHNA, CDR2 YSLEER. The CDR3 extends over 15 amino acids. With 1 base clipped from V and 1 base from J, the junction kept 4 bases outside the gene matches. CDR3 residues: CASSQAPGGSYEQYF. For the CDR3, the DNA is TGCGCCAGCAGCCAAGCCCCAGGGGGATCCTACGAGCAGTACTTC.

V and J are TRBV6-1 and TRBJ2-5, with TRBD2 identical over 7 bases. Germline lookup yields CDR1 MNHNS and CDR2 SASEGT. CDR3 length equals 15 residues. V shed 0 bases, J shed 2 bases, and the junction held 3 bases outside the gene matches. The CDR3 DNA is TGTGCCAGCAGTGAAGCATTCGGGGGGCAAGAGACCCAGTACTTC. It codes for CASSEAFGGQETQYF.

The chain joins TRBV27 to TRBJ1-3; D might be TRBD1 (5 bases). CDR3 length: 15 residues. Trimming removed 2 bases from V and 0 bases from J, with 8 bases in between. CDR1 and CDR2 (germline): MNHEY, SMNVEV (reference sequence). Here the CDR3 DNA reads TGTGCCAGCAGTTTAGGGGCAGACTCTGGAAACACCATATATTTT. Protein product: CASSLGADSGNTIYF.

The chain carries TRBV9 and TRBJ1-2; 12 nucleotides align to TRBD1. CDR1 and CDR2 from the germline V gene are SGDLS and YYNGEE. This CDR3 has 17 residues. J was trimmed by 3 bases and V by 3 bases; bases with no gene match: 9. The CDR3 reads CASSDRGQGAEDYGYTF. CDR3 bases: TGTGCCAGCAGCGATCGGGGACAGGGGGCGGAAGACTATGGCTACACCTTC.

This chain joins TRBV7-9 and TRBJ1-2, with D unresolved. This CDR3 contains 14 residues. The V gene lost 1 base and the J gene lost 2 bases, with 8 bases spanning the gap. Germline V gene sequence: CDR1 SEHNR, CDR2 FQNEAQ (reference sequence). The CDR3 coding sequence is TGTGCCAGCAGCTTAGAATATCAGAACTATGGCTACACCTTC. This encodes CASSLEYQNYGYTF.

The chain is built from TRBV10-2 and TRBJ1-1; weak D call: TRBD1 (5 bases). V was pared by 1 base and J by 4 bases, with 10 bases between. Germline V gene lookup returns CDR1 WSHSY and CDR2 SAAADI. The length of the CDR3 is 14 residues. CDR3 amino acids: CASSEFQGSTEAFF. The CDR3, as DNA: TGCGCCAGCAGTGAGTTCCAGGGAAGCACTGAAGCTTTCTTT.

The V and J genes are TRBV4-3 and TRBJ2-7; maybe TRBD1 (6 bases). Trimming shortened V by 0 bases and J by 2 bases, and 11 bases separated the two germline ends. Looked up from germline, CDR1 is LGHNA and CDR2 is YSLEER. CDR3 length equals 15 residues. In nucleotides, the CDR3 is TGCGCCAGCAGCCAAGATACATCAGGGGCCTACGAGCAGTACTTC. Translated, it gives CASSQDTSGAYEQYF.

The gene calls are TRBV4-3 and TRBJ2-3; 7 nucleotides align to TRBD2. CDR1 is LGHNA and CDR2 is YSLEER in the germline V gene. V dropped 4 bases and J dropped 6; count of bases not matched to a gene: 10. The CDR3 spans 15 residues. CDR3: CASSPERGHQDTQYF. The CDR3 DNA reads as TGCGCCAGCAGCCCCGAGCGGGGCCACCAGGATACGCAGTATTTT.

The CDR3 nucleotides are TGTGCCACCAGTGACAGGACACCCCTCCAAGAGACCCAGTACTTC. This gives the protein CATSDRTPLQETQYF. This chain joins TRBV24-1 and TRBJ2-5; perhaps TRBD1 as D (5 bases). The CDR3 totals 15 residues. Trimming pared 4 bases from V and 1 base from J, leaving 12 bases between. Per germline, CDR1 KGHDR and CDR2 SFDVKD.

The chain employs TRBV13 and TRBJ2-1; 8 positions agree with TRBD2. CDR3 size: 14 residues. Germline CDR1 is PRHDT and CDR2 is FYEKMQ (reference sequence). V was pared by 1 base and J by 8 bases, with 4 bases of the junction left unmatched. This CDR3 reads CASSLAAGVDEQFF. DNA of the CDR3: TGTGCCAGCAGCTTAGCAGCGGGAGTCGATGAGCAGTTCTTC. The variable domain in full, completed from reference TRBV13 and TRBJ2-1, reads AAGVIQSPRHLIKEKRETATLKCYPIPRHDTVYWYQQGPGQDPQFLISFYEKMQSDKGSIPDRFSAQQFSDYHSELNMSSLELGDSALYFCASSLAAGVDEQFFGPGTRLTVL.

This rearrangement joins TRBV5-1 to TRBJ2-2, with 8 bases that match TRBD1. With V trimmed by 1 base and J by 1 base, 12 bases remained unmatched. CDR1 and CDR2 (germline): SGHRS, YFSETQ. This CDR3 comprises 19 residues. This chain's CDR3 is CASSLWSSTGTGNTGELFF. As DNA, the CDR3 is TGCGCCAGCAGCTTGTGGAGCAGTACCGGGACAGGGAACACCGGGGAGCTGTTTTTT.

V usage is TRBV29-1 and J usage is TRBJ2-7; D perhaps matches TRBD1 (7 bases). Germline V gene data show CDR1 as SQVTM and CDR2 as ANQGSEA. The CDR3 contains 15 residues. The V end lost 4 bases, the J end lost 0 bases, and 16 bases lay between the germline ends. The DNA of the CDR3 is TGCAGCGTTGGGCACGCGGGACAGCTCTCCTACGAGCAGTACTTC. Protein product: CSVGHAGQLSYEQYF.

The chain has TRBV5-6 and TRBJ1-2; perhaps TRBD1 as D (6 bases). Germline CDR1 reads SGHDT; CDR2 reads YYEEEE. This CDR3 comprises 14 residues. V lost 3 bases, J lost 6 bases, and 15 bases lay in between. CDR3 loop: CASSWLGGADGYTF. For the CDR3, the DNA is TGTGCCAGCAGCTGGCTAGGGGGGGCGGATGGCTACACCTTC.

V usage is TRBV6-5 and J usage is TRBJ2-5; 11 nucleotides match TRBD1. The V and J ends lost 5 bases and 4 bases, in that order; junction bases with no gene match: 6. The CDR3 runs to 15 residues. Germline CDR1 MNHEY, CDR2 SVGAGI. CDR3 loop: CASSPGTGGRETQYF. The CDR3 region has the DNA TGTGCCAGCAGTCCCGGGACAGGGGGAAGAGAGACCCAGTACTTC.

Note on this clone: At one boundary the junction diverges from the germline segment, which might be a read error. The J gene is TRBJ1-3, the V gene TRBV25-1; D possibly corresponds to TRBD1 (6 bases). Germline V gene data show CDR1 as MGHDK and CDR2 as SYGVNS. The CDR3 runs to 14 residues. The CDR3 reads CASTETGSGNTIYF. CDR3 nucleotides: TGTGCCAGCACTGAAACAGGGTCTGGAAACACCATATATTTT. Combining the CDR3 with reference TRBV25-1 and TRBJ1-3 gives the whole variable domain EADIYQTPRYLVIGTGKKITLECSQTMGHDKMYWYQQDPGMELHLIHYSYGVNSTEKGDLSSESTVSRIRTEHFPLTLESARPSHTSQYLCASTETGSGNTIYFGEGSWLTVV.

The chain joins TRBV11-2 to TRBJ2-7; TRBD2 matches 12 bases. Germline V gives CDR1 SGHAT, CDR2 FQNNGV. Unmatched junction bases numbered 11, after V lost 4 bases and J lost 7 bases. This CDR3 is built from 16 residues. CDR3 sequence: CASSSIRLAGAREQYF. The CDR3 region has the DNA TGTGCCAGCAGCTCAATCCGACTAGCGGGAGCTAGAGAGCAGTACTTC.

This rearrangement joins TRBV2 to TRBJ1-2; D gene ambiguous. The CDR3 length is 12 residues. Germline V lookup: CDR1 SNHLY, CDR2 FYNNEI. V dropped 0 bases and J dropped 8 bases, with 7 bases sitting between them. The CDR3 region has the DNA TGTGCCAGCAGTGAAGCGCAACGGGGCTACACCTTC. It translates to CASSEAQRGYTF.